This TCR beta chain was sequenced during a study of beta chain features in type 1 diabetes. This clone was seen only a few times. Expressed TCRB transcripts were sequenced because the isolated RNA had all been reverse transcribed beforehand. Produced via immunoSEQ multiplex PCR; TCRdb's table is partial and in-frame only. The sample yields about 620,000 clones, around 15% seen once. The specimen was naive CD4+ T cells from blood. The sequence derives from a man aged 18 to 35 in good health.

The CDR3 loop reads CASSLRGEGNQPQHF. The DNA of the CDR3 is TGTGCCAGCAGCCTACGGGGTGAGGGCAATCAGCCCCAGCATTTT. The chain carries TRBV7-9 and TRBJ1-5; the D is unclear. The length of the CDR3 is 15 residues. V lost 5 bases to trimming and J lost 2 bases, with 13 bases between them. The germline V gene encodes CDR1 SEHNR and CDR2 FQNEAQ (reference sequence).